Listed below are T cell receptor beta chains from one sample, sequenced in a study of blood T cell repertoires in COVID-19. Some clones are missing from TCRdb's copy, which holds only in-frame ones; the method was immunoSEQ multiplex PCR. The table includes around 240,000 clones, about 82% detected once. Sequenced material: PBMCs or T cells enriched from blood (not recorded which). The origin of the receptors is a woman in her forties or fifties who had recovered from COVID-19. The CDR3 runs from the conserved cysteine through the conserved F or W. Each record gives: CDR3 protein, CDR3 DNA, J gene, V gene, D gene, clone size. D genes are given only for firm matches. Clone size appears in some rows only: once, few, many, or a class for an expanded clone.

CDR3: CASSRTASNEKLFF
DNA: TGTGCCAGCAGTCGTACAGCCTCTAATGAAAAACTGTTTTTT
J: TRBJ1-4
V: TRBV6-5
D: .
size: .

CDR3: CASRLAGARYEQYF
DNA: TGTGCCAGCAGGTTGGCAGGTGCCCGCTACGAGCAGTACTTC
J: TRBJ2-7
V: TRBV27
D: .
size: .

CDR3: CAWKKRGIAYGYTF
DNA: TGTGCCTGGAAAAAGAGAGGGATTGCCTATGGCTACACCTTC
J: TRBJ1-2
V: TRBV30
D: .
size: once

CDR3: CASSYREPPYGYTF
DNA: TGTGCCAGCAGTTACCGGGAACCCCCGTATGGCTACACCTTC
J: TRBJ1-2
V: TRBV6-2/TRBV6-3
D: .
size: once

CDR3: CASSHDRAPREKLFF
DNA: TGTGCCAGCAGTCATGACAGGGCCCCCAGGGAAAAACTGTTTTTT
J: TRBJ1-4
V: TRBV6-5
D: TRBD1
size: once

CDR3: CSVGRENTEAFF
DNA: TGCAGCGTTGGGCGGGAGAACACTGAAGCTTTCTTT
J: TRBJ1-1
V: TRBV29-1
D: .
size: once

CDR3: CAWSVLGGYWYF
DNA: TGTGCCTGGAGTGTACTTGGGGGCTATTGGTACTTC
J: TRBJ2-7
V: TRBV30
D: .
size: .

CDR3: CASSNRLAGGGTDTQYF
DNA: TGTGCCAGTAGTAACCGACTAGCGGGGGGGGGCACAGATACGCAGTATTTT
J: TRBJ2-3
V: TRBV19
D: TRBD2
size: .

CDR3: CATSDLRQGTDTQYF
DNA: TGTGCCACCAGTGATTTGAGGCAGGGTACAGATACGCAGTATTTT
J: TRBJ2-3
V: TRBV24-1
D: .
size: once

CDR3: CASSISSRGLMNTEAFF
DNA: TGTGCCAGTAGTATTAGTTCGAGGGGACTCATGAACACTGAAGCTTTCTTT
J: TRBJ1-1
V: TRBV19
D: .
size: few

CDR3: CATSDFKGGGAYGYTF
DNA: TGTGCCACCAGTGATTTTAAAGGAGGGGGCGCGTATGGCTACACCTTC
J: TRBJ1-2
V: TRBV24-1
D: TRBD1
size: .

CDR3: CASNARTGGRNGYTF
DNA: TGTGCCAGCAACGCCAGGACAGGGGGACGGAATGGCTACACCTTC
J: TRBJ1-2
V: TRBV28
D: TRBD1
size: .

CDR3: CASSQPTYGYTF
DNA: TGTGCCAGCAGCCAACCGACATATGGCTACACCTTC
J: TRBJ1-2
V: TRBV7-3
D: .
size: .

CDR3: CASSFLDRVAFF
DNA: TGTGCCAGCAGCTTCTTGGACAGGGTAGCTTTCTTT
J: TRBJ1-1
V: TRBV7-3
D: TRBD1
size: .

CDR3: CASSPPRDFSGNTIYF
DNA: TGTGCCAGCAGCCCCCCACGGGACTTCTCTGGAAACACCATATATTTT
J: TRBJ1-3
V: TRBV7-9
D: .
size: .

CDR3: CASSKALAGGPQETQYF
DNA: TGTGCCAGCAGCAAAGCGCTTGCGGGGGGACCCCAAGAGACCCAGTACTTC
J: TRBJ2-5
V: TRBV21-1
D: .
size: .

CDR3: CASSSGWGQGVDTQYF
DNA: TGTGCCAGCAGCTCGGGATGGGGACAGGGAGTGGATACGCAGTATTTT
J: TRBJ2-3
V: TRBV5-8
D: TRBD1
size: .

CDR3: CASSDRGRATGELFF
DNA: TGTGCCAGCAGCGACAGGGGGCGCGCCACCGGGGAGCTGTTTTTT
J: TRBJ2-2
V: TRBV11-2
D: TRBD1
size: once